The sequence of this TCR beta chain was determined in a study of T-cell memory formation after mild COVID-19. Turning to the study itself: The two donors had largely donor-specific TCR clusters.

Study-level results: Researchers could not confirm that second-wave clones peaking on day 37 targeted SARS-CoV-2. Mostly located in CM and EM were contracting CD4+ clones, with contracting CD8+ clones located in EMRA.

The ends lost 6 bases at V and 5 bases at J; junction bases unmatched: 3. This CDR3 contains 12 residues. Germline CDR1 reads MNHEY; CDR2 reads SVGAGI. To note about this clonotype: What it binds is not known.

Amplification by 5'RACE using constant-segment primers produced TCR alpha and TCR beta cDNA libraries that carried sample barcodes and UMIs. TCRdb re-called the 5' RACE reads through MiXCR, storing one row per CDR3 protein. This repertoire shows roughly 350,000 distinct CDR3 sequences, about 21% found once; its top ten account for around 13%. Sequencing was performed on PBMCs or a T cell subset sorted from them (not recorded which). The rearrangement links TRBV6-5 to TRBJ1-2; 7 nucleotides align to TRBD1. The source is an adult woman who had mild COVID-19 (a few samples of this study predate the infection). Cell type and time point are not known. The CDR3 here is CASRTGTYGYTF. The CDR3 bases are TGTGCCAGCAGGACAGGGACGTATGGCTACACCTTC.